The clone carrying this TCR beta chain was detected many times. The sample belongs to a study of response to subunit inactivated influenza vaccine. TCRdb ran MiXCR on the RT-PCR reads and lists one entry per CDR3 protein. The data show some 550,000 distinct CDR3 sequences, 20% to 25% seen once. The same data also went into a second study, on T cells expressing NK-cell markers. That report adds: TCR beta libraries carry UMIs added by 5'RACE template switching.

This receptor was identified in a man aged 50-60 years who received an inactivated influenza vaccine. Sequenced material: CD4+ T cells sorted from PBMCs, taken roughly 12 days after vaccination.

Written as DNA, the CDR3 is TGTGCCAGCAGTCCCCGGACTAGCGGGGTGGCAGGGGAGCTGTTTTTT. Encoded protein: CASSPRTSGVAGELFF. This chain connects TRBV12-3 or TRBV12-4 to TRBJ2-2; 12 bases are a match to TRBD2. The CDR3 loop spans 16 amino acids. The junction had 9 bases not matched to a gene; V was cut back by 5 bases and J by 8 bases.